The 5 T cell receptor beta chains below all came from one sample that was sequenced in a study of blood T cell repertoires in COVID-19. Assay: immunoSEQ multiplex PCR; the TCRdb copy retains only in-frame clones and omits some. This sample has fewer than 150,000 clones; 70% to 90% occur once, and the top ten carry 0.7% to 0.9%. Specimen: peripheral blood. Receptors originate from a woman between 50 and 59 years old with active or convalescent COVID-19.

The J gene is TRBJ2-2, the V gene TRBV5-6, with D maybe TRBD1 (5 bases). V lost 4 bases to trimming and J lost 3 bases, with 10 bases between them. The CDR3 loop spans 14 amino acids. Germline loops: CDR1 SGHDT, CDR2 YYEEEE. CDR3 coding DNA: TGTGCCAGCAGCGCAGGGCAGTACACCGGGGAGCTGTTTTTT. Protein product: CASSAGQYTGELFF. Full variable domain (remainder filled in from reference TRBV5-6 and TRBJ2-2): DAGVTQSPTHLIKTRGQQVTLRCSPKSGHDTVSWYQQALGQGPQFIFQYYEEEERQRGNFPDRFSGHQFPNYSSELNVNALLLGDSALYLCASSAGQYTGELFFGEGSRLTVL.

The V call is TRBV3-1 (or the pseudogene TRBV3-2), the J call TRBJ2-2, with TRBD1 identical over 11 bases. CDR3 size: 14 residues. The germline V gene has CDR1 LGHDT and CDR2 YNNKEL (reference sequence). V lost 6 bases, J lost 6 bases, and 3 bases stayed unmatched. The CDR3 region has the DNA TGTGCCAGCAGACCGGGACAGGGGGCCGGGGAGCTGTTTTTT. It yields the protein CASRPGQGAGELFF.

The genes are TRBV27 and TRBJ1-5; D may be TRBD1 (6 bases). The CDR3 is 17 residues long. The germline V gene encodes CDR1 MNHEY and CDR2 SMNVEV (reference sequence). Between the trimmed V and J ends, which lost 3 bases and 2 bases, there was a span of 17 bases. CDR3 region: CASSFLDGGRGNQPQHF. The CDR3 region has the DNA TGTGCCAGCAGTTTCCTGGACGGGGGGCGAGGCAATCAGCCCCAGCATTTT.

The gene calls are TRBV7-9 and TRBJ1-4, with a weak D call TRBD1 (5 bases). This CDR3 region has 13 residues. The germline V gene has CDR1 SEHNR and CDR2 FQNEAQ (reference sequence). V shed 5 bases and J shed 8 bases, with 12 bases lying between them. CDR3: CASSRRDLEKLFF. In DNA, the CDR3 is TGTGCCAGCAGCAGAAGGGACTTAGAAAAACTGTTTTTT.

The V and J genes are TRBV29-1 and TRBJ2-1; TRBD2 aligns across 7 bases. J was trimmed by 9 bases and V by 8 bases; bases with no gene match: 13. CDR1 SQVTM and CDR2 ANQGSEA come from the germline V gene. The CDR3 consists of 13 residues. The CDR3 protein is CSHGEGRASEQFF. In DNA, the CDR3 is TGCAGCCATGGGGAGGGCAGGGCTAGTGAGCAGTTCTTC.